A selection of T cell receptor beta chains follows, all from one sample in a study of T-cell memory formation after mild COVID-19. Using its own MiXCR run on the 5' RACE reads, TCRdb lists one record per CDR3 protein. The table has over 500,000 distinct CDR3 sequences, roughly 17% seen once. Specimen: PBMCs or a T cell subset sorted from them (not recorded which). These receptors originate from an adult woman who had mild COVID-19 (a few samples of this study predate the infection). Cell type and time point are not known. Both conserved end residues are part of each CDR3. Each record gives: CDR3 DNA, CDR3 protein, V gene, clone size, J gene, CDR3 length, D gene. D genes are given only for firm matches. A row's size may be missing; if present it is once, few, many or a size class.

CDR3 DNA: TGCAGCGTTGAGAGGCGGTACACTGAAGCTTTCTTT; CDR3 protein: CSVERRYTEAFF; V gene: TRBV29-1; clone size: -; J gene: TRBJ1-1; CDR3 length: 12; D gene: -
CDR3 DNA: TGTGCCTGGAGCTTACTAGCGGGGGAGCGCATTCAGTACTTC; CDR3 protein: CAWSLLAGERIQYF; V gene: TRBV30; clone size: few; J gene: TRBJ2-4; CDR3 length: 14; D gene: TRBD2
CDR3 DNA: TGTGCCAGCAACCCACTGGGGGGAGCCTACAATGAGCAGTTCTTC; CDR3 protein: CASNPLGGAYNEQFF; V gene: TRBV6-5; clone size: few; J gene: TRBJ2-1; CDR3 length: 15; D gene: -
CDR3 DNA: TGTGCCAGCAGCCGCGATCCTGCCGGGGAGCTGTTTTTT; CDR3 protein: CASSRDPAGELFF; V gene: TRBV7-7; clone size: -; J gene: TRBJ2-2; CDR3 length: 13; D gene: -
CDR3 DNA: TGTGCCAGCAGCTTAGCCTCCGACAGCTCCTATAATTCACCCCTCCACTTT; CDR3 protein: CASSLASDSSYNSPLHF; V gene: TRBV7-2; clone size: many; J gene: TRBJ1-6; CDR3 length: 17; D gene: -
CDR3 DNA: TGTGCCAGCAGTTTAGGGACAGGGTCCGGCACTGAAGCTTTCTTT; CDR3 protein: CASSLGTGSGTEAFF; V gene: TRBV12-3/TRBV12-4; clone size: few; J gene: TRBJ1-1; CDR3 length: 15; D gene: TRBD1
CDR3 DNA: TGCGCCAGCAGCACGGGACTAGCGGCGTACAATGAGCAGTTCTTC; CDR3 protein: CASSTGLAAYNEQFF; V gene: TRBV5-1; clone size: -; J gene: TRBJ2-1; CDR3 length: 15; D gene: TRBD2
CDR3 DNA: TGTGCCACTGGTGGAGTATCCTACAATGAGCAGTTCTTC; CDR3 protein: CATGGVSYNEQFF; V gene: TRBV24-1; clone size: -; J gene: TRBJ2-1; CDR3 length: 13; D gene: -
CDR3 DNA: TGTGCCAGCAAAGGGGGACAGGGGTTATCGAGTGGGGCCAACGTCCTGACTTTC; CDR3 protein: CASKGGQGLSSGANVLTF; V gene: TRBV2; clone size: few; J gene: TRBJ2-6; CDR3 length: 18; D gene: TRBD1
CDR3 DNA: TGTGCCAGCAGCCAAAGGACTAGCGTCTCCGAGCAGTACTTC; CDR3 protein: CASSQRTSVSEQYF; V gene: TRBV3-1; clone size: -; J gene: TRBJ2-7; CDR3 length: 14; D gene: TRBD2
CDR3 DNA: TGTGCCAGCAGCTCCATACTAGCGGCCACAGATACGCAGTATTTT; CDR3 protein: CASSSILAATDTQYF; V gene: TRBV7-2; clone size: -; J gene: TRBJ2-3; CDR3 length: 15; D gene: TRBD2
CDR3 DNA: TGTGCCAGCAGCCCACGGGACAGATTCTATGGCTACACCTTC; CDR3 protein: CASSPRDRFYGYTF; V gene: TRBV7-2; clone size: -; J gene: TRBJ1-2; CDR3 length: 14; D gene: TRBD1
CDR3 DNA: TGCAGTGGTATGCGGGAGGTTAACGGGGAGCTGTTTTTT; CDR3 protein: CSGMREVNGELFF; V gene: TRBV20-1; clone size: -; J gene: TRBJ2-2; CDR3 length: 13; D gene: TRBD2
CDR3 DNA: TGTGCCAGCAGCTTAAGATCGGCTGGAGAAAATTCACCCCTCCACTTT; CDR3 protein: CASSLRSAGENSPLHF; V gene: TRBV7-9; clone size: -; J gene: TRBJ1-6; CDR3 length: 16; D gene: -
CDR3 DNA: TGTGCCAGCAGTCAAACCGGGACAGTCTACAATCAGCCCCAGCATTTT; CDR3 protein: CASSQTGTVYNQPQHF; V gene: TRBV7-2; clone size: -; J gene: TRBJ1-5; CDR3 length: 16; D gene: TRBD1
CDR3 DNA: TGTGCCAGCAGTAACAGGGGAGGCACTGAAGCTTTCTTT; CDR3 protein: CASSNRGGTEAFF; V gene: TRBV27; clone size: -; J gene: TRBJ1-1; CDR3 length: 13; D gene: TRBD1
CDR3 DNA: TGCAGCGTTGACGGGGGGCGAGGGTCCTACGAGCAGTACTTC; CDR3 protein: CSVDGGRGSYEQYF; V gene: TRBV29-1; clone size: few; J gene: TRBJ2-7; CDR3 length: 14; D gene: -
CDR3 DNA: TGCAGTGCTAGTCACCCTCGGGAGACCCAGTACTTC; CDR3 protein: CSASHPRETQYF; V gene: TRBV20-1; clone size: -; J gene: TRBJ2-5; CDR3 length: 12; D gene: -
CDR3 DNA: TGTGCCAGCAGCACCCGTAGACTAGCTCATGAGCAGTTCTTC; CDR3 protein: CASSTRRLAHEQFF; V gene: TRBV7-2; clone size: -; J gene: TRBJ2-1; CDR3 length: 14; D gene: TRBD2
CDR3 DNA: TGTGCCAGCAGTTACCGCCCTCGGGCAGTCTCTAGCACAGATACGCAGTATTTT; CDR3 protein: CASSYRPRAVSSTDTQYF; V gene: TRBV6-6; clone size: -; J gene: TRBJ2-3; CDR3 length: 18; D gene: -
CDR3 DNA: TGCAGTGCTAGAGATCTAAGGAACACTGAAGCTTTCTTT; CDR3 protein: CSARDLRNTEAFF; V gene: TRBV20-1; clone size: few; J gene: TRBJ1-1; CDR3 length: 13; D gene: -
CDR3 DNA: TGTGCCAGCAGCTTAAGACAGGGGGCTGGTGGCACTGAAGCTTTCTTT; CDR3 protein: CASSLRQGAGGTEAFF; V gene: TRBV11-3; clone size: -; J gene: TRBJ1-1; CDR3 length: 16; D gene: TRBD1
CDR3 DNA: TGTGCCAGCAGCCGGACAGGGGCTAGCACAGATACGCAGTATTTT; CDR3 protein: CASSRTGASTDTQYF; V gene: TRBV7-2; clone size: -; J gene: TRBJ2-3; CDR3 length: 15; D gene: TRBD1
CDR3 DNA: TGTGCCAGCAGCTCGTACCGGGACAGGGGCAATCAGCCCCAGCATTTT; CDR3 protein: CASSSYRDRGNQPQHF; V gene: TRBV7-9; clone size: -; J gene: TRBJ1-5; CDR3 length: 16; D gene: TRBD1
CDR3 DNA: TGTGCCAGCAGCTTACACCGACAGGGGGCCAATGAGCAGTTCTTC; CDR3 protein: CASSLHRQGANEQFF; V gene: TRBV7-6; clone size: few; J gene: TRBJ2-1; CDR3 length: 15; D gene: TRBD1
CDR3 DNA: TGTGCCAGCAGTGGAGTGTGGGGTTTGGGGACTAGCGGGAGAAGCAACAATGAGCAGTTCTTC; CDR3 protein: CASSGVWGLGTSGRSNNEQFF; V gene: TRBV7-9; clone size: few; J gene: TRBJ2-1; CDR3 length: 21; D gene: TRBD2
CDR3 DNA: TGTGCCAGCACTTTAGCGGGAGCGGAAGAGACCCAGTACTTC; CDR3 protein: CASTLAGAEETQYF; V gene: TRBV12-3/TRBV12-4; clone size: -; J gene: TRBJ2-5; CDR3 length: 14; D gene: TRBD2
CDR3 DNA: TGCAGTGCTAGGGACGCCAGGGTAGGGTCTAGCACAGATACGCAGTATTTT; CDR3 protein: CSARDARVGSSTDTQYF; V gene: TRBV20-1; clone size: -; J gene: TRBJ2-3; CDR3 length: 17; D gene: -
CDR3 DNA: TGTGCCAGCAGCCCATTAGGGACAGGGAGCGCCGGGGAGCTGTTTTTT; CDR3 protein: CASSPLGTGSAGELFF; V gene: TRBV7-6; clone size: -; J gene: TRBJ2-2; CDR3 length: 16; D gene: TRBD1
CDR3 DNA: TGTGCCAGCAGCCTTGGACTAGCGGGAGCCGGGCCGAGCACAGATACGCAGTATTTT; CDR3 protein: CASSLGLAGAGPSTDTQYF; V gene: TRBV4-2; clone size: few; J gene: TRBJ2-3; CDR3 length: 19; D gene: TRBD2
CDR3 DNA: TGTGCCAGCGTCCTGGACCCACCCTGGAGGAATGAGCAGTTCTTC; CDR3 protein: CASVLDPPWRNEQFF; V gene: TRBV12-3/TRBV12-4; clone size: few; J gene: TRBJ2-1; CDR3 length: 15; D gene: -
CDR3 DNA: TGTGCCAGCAGCTTATCGGGGGTATCTGAAGCTTTCTTT; CDR3 protein: CASSLSGVSEAFF; V gene: TRBV7-9; clone size: few; J gene: TRBJ1-1; CDR3 length: 13; D gene: -
CDR3 DNA: TGTGCCAGCAGTTTATGGGGCCATGGAAACACCATATATTTT; CDR3 protein: CASSLWGHGNTIYF; V gene: TRBV12-3/TRBV12-4; clone size: -; J gene: TRBJ1-3; CDR3 length: 14; D gene: -
CDR3 DNA: TGCAGTGCTAGACAACTAGCCAAAAACATTCAGTACTTC; CDR3 protein: CSARQLAKNIQYF; V gene: TRBV20-1; clone size: many; J gene: TRBJ2-4; CDR3 length: 13; D gene: -
CDR3 DNA: TGTGCCAGCAGTGTCAGACAGGGAGGCCACAATGAGCAGTTCTTC; CDR3 protein: CASSVRQGGHNEQFF; V gene: TRBV11-3; clone size: -; J gene: TRBJ2-1; CDR3 length: 15; D gene: -
CDR3 DNA: TGCAGCGTTGGGGTGGAACTCGGCGGCTATGGCTACACCTTC; CDR3 protein: CSVGVELGGYGYTF; V gene: TRBV29-1; clone size: -; J gene: TRBJ1-2; CDR3 length: 14; D gene: -
CDR3 DNA: TGTGCCAGCAGCCTACTCCGGGAGGGGGACAGGGCCGCTGAAGCTTTCTTT; CDR3 protein: CASSLLREGDRAAEAFF; V gene: TRBV11-1; clone size: -; J gene: TRBJ1-1; CDR3 length: 17; D gene: TRBD1
CDR3 DNA: TGCAGTGCTATCGAGCGGGGCCAAGAGACCCAGTACTTC; CDR3 protein: CSAIERGQETQYF; V gene: TRBV20-1; clone size: -; J gene: TRBJ2-5; CDR3 length: 13; D gene: TRBD2
CDR3 DNA: TGTGCCAGCAGCTCACAGGGTGGGTACACTGAAGCTTTCTTT; CDR3 protein: CASSSQGGYTEAFF; V gene: TRBV7-9; clone size: -; J gene: TRBJ1-1; CDR3 length: 14; D gene: -
CDR3 DNA: TGCGCCAGCAGCCACAGAACAGGGGGAATCAGAGATGGCTACACCTTC; CDR3 protein: CASSHRTGGIRDGYTF; V gene: TRBV4-1; clone size: few; J gene: TRBJ1-2; CDR3 length: 16; D gene: TRBD1
CDR3 DNA: TGTGCCAGCAGTGTGTTTAGCGGAGCTAGCACAGATACGCAGTATTTT; CDR3 protein: CASSVFSGASTDTQYF; V gene: TRBV6-1; clone size: -; J gene: TRBJ2-3; CDR3 length: 16; D gene: -
CDR3 DNA: TGCAGCGCACTCGACACCAACTCCTACGAGCAGTACTTC; CDR3 protein: CSALDTNSYEQYF; V gene: TRBV29-1; clone size: once; J gene: TRBJ2-7; CDR3 length: 13; D gene: -
CDR3 DNA: TGTGCCAGCAGCTTATTTGATGGCGGGACCCGATACACAGATACGCAGTATTTT; CDR3 protein: CASSLFDGGTRYTDTQYF; V gene: TRBV7-9; clone size: -; J gene: TRBJ2-3; CDR3 length: 18; D gene: -
CDR3 DNA: TGTGCCAGCAGAGGAGCGGGGGGTCATACCTACGAGCAGTACTTC; CDR3 protein: CASRGAGGHTYEQYF; V gene: TRBV12-3/TRBV12-4; clone size: few; J gene: TRBJ2-7; CDR3 length: 15; D gene: TRBD2
CDR3 DNA: TGTGCCACCAGCAGAGACCCGGACCTTCGTAGCACTGAAGCTTTCTTT; CDR3 protein: CATSRDPDLRSTEAFF; V gene: TRBV15; clone size: few; J gene: TRBJ1-1; CDR3 length: 16; D gene: -
CDR3 DNA: TGTGCCAGCAGCGTAGGCGGACAGGACGGCTCCTACGAGCAGTACTTC; CDR3 protein: CASSVGGQDGSYEQYF; V gene: TRBV9; clone size: few; J gene: TRBJ2-7; CDR3 length: 16; D gene: TRBD1